A selection of T cell receptor beta chains follows, all from one sample in a study of blood T cell repertoires in COVID-19. Profiled with immunoSEQ multiplex PCR; TCRdb holds only in-frame clones, not every one. This table holds about 310,000 clones, 80% to 90% found once. What was sequenced was peripheral blood. All receptors derive from a woman aged 45 to 65 who had recovered from COVID-19. The CDR3 runs from the conserved cysteine through the conserved F or W. A D gene is named only where the DNA matches it firmly. Clone size, where shown, is once, few, many, or a class for clones that have expanded.

j_call v_call d_call clone_size cdr3_nt cdr3_aa
TRBJ2-2 TRBV30 - - TGTGCCTGGAATGCTGGCGGGACCGGGGAGCTGTTTTTT CAWNAGGTGELFF
TRBJ1-2 TRBV4-3 - once TGCGCCAGCAGCCAAGAGAGGAACTATGGCTACACCTTC CASSQERNYGYTF
TRBJ1-1 TRBV29-1 - - TGCAGCGTTGAGGTTTCAGGGGCGAACACTGAAGCTTTCTTT CSVEVSGANTEAFF
TRBJ2-3 TRBV4-2 - - TGTGCCAGCAGCCAAGAGAGCGCTAGCACAGATACGCAGTATTTT CASSQESASTDTQYF
TRBJ2-3 TRBV5-4 TRBD2 - TGTGCCAGCACCGGAAGACTAGCGGGAGTTTCAGATACGCAGTATTTT CASTGRLAGVSDTQYF
TRBJ1-5 TRBV7-2 TRBD1 - TGTGCCAGCAGCACTCGACAGGGGGATCAGCCCCAGCATTTT CASSTRQGDQPQHF
TRBJ2-3 TRBV7-3 - - TGTGCCAGCAGCTTAGGGACCGGGACAGGGGCGAGCGGGAGGGCCGATACGCAGTATTTT CASSLGTGTGASGRADTQYF
TRBJ1-2 TRBV6-4 TRBD1 - TGTGCCAGCGACAGGGGACACCAGGACACCTTTGGCTACACCTTC CASDRGHQDTFGYTF
TRBJ2-7 TRBV28 - once TGTGCCAGCAGAGACAGTAGTGAGCAGTACTTC CASRDSSEQYF
TRBJ2-7 TRBV11-2 - - TGTGCCAGCAGCGAACTGGCCTACGAGCAGTACTTC CASSELAYEQYF
TRBJ1-2 TRBV30 - - TGTGCCTGGAGTCTACAGGGAGGGTATGGCTACACCTTC CAWSLQGGYGYTF
TRBJ2-1 TRBV11-2 - - TGTGCCAGCAGCTCAGACCTAGGCGATCCGGGACACCTGAATGAGCAGTTCTTC CASSSDLGDPGHLNEQFF
TRBJ2-1 TRBV10-2 TRBD2 - TGCGCCAGCAGCCGGTTGAGCGGGGCCTACAATGAGCAGTTCTTC CASSRLSGAYNEQFF
TRBJ1-1 TRBV6-2/TRBV6-3 - - TGTGCCAGCAGTGATTCTACAGGGAACACTGAAGCTTTCTTT CASSDSTGNTEAFF
TRBJ2-4 TRBV28 TRBD1 - TGTGCCACCCAACAGGGGGCCAAAAACATTCAGTACTTC CATQQGAKNIQYF
TRBJ2-7 TRBV3-1/TRBV3-2 - once TGTGCCAGCAGCCGCTTCAGGGGAGAGTCCTACGAGCAGTACTTC CASSRFRGESYEQYF
TRBJ2-5 TRBV15 - - TGTGCCACCAGCAGATACAGGGTTTCCCAAGAGACCCAGTACTTC CATSRYRVSQETQYF
TRBJ1-1 TRBV11-1 TRBD1 once TGTGCCAGCAGCTTAAACAGGGGCTGGACTGAAGCTTTCTTT CASSLNRGWTEAFF
TRBJ1-1 TRBV7-3 - - TGTGCCAGCAGCTTTGGGGCTAACACTGAAGCTTTCTTT CASSFGANTEAFF
TRBJ2-7 TRBV4-3 TRBD1 once TGCGCCAGCAGCCACACGGGACAGGGGACCTACGAGCAGTACTTC CASSHTGQGTYEQYF
TRBJ1-5 TRBV19 - - TGTGCCAGTAGTATCGTAACAGGAGATCAGCCCCAGCATTTT CASSIVTGDQPQHF
TRBJ2-5 TRBV5-4 TRBD2 - TGTGCCAGCAGCTTTGGCGGGGGGTACCAAGAGACCCAGTACTTC CASSFGGGYQETQYF
TRBJ2-1 TRBV28 - - TGTGCCAGCAGTGGGGGCCATTCCTTTCGGTACAATGAGCAGTTCTTC CASSGGHSFRYNEQFF
TRBJ1-1 TRBV29-1 TRBD1 - TGCAGCGTTGAAGATCTCCAAGGGACAGGGGGTACTGAAGCTTTCTTT CSVEDLQGTGGTEAFF
TRBJ2-3 TRBV14 - - TGTGCCAGCAGAAGGGACATAAGCACAGATACGCAGTATTTT CASRRDISTDTQYF
TRBJ1-4 TRBV3-1/TRBV3-2 TRBD1 - TGTGCCAGCAGCCTTGACAGGGCGGCAACTAATGAAAAACTGTTTTTT CASSLDRAATNEKLFF
TRBJ2-7 TRBV7-2 TRBD1 - TGTGCCAGCGGCTCATCGACAGGGGGGGTCACCTACGAGCAGTACTTC CASGSSTGGVTYEQYF
TRBJ2-2 TRBV25-1 - - TGTGCCAGCAGTGAATTCAAAGGGGGGGCCTCCGGGGAGCTGTTTTTT CASSEFKGGASGELFF
TRBJ2-2 TRBV2 - - TGTGCCAGCAGTGGGGAGAGTCCGAACACCGGGGAGCTGTTTTTT CASSGESPNTGELFF
TRBJ1-3 TRBV3-1/TRBV3-2 TRBD1 - TGTGCCAGCAGTCAACAGGGGACCGGAAACACCATATATTTT CASSQQGTGNTIYF
TRBJ2-1 TRBV6-2/TRBV6-3 TRBD2 - TGTGCCAGCAGTTTCTTGCGGGGGGGGCGGAATGAGCAGTTCTTC CASSFLRGGRNEQFF